This T cell receptor beta chain was found in a study of technical replicates of blood from a few donors. Measured with immunoSEQ multiplex PCR; TCRdb has only the in-frame clones, and not every one. The sample consists of 60,000 to 90,000 clones, around 93% of them appearing once. The germline V and J ends were trimmed by 7 bases and 2 bases, with 6 bases remaining between them. The CDR3 is made up of 12 amino acids. Germline CDR1 reads MDHEN; CDR2 reads SYDVKM. This clonotype originated in a human donor in good health. The chain has TRBV28 and TRBJ1-5, with a tentative D call TRBD1 (5 bases). Material: T cells isolated from PBMCs. CDR3 coding DNA: TGTGCCAGCAACAGGCGCAATCAGCCCCAGCATTTT. It encodes CASNRRNQPQHF.